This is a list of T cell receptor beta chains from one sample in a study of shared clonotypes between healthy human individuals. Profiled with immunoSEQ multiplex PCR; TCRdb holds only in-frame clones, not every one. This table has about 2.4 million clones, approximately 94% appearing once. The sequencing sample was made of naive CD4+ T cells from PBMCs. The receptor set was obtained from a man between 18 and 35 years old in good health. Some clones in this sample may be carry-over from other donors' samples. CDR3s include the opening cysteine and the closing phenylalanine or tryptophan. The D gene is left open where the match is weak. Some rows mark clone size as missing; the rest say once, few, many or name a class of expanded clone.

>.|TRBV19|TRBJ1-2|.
CASSTGGARRTF
TGTGCCAGTAGTACCGGTGGGGCACGGCGGACCTTC
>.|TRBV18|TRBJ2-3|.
CASSLGGVADTQYF
TGTGCCAGCTCACTAGGGGGAGTAGCAGATACGCAGTATTTT
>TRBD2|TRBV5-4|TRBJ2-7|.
CASSPRGGSYEQYF
TGTGCCAGCAGCCCCCGGGGAGGGAGCTACGAGCAGTACTTC
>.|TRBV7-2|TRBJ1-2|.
CASSLVPGIRKNGYTF
TGTGCCAGCAGCTTAGTTCCAGGGATACGTAAGAATGGCTACACCTTC
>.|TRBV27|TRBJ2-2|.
CASRLRPLDPARAGELFF
TGTGCCAGCAGGTTACGCCCTTTGGACCCCGCTCGGGCCGGGGAGCTGTTTTTT
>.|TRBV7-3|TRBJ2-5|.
CASSPDEGLGETQYF
TGTGCCAGCAGCCCTGATGAGGGACTGGGTGAGACCCAGTACTTC
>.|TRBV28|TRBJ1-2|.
CASRASLGGGYTF
TGTGCCAGCAGGGCCAGCCTCGGCGGCGGCTACACCTTC
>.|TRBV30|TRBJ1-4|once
CAWSVGAGSGEKLFF
TGTGCCTGGAGTGTGGGGGCAGGGAGTGGTGAAAAACTGTTTTTT
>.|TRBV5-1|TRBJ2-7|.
CASSLASALYEQYF
TGCGCCAGCAGCTTGGCGTCGGCGCTCTACGAGCAGTACTTC
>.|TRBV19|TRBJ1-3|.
CASRPGTTGNTIYF
TGTGCCAGTAGACCCGGGACGACTGGAAACACCATATATTTT
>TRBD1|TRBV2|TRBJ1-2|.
CASKFDRAYYGYTF
TGTGCCAGCAAGTTCGACAGGGCCTACTATGGCTACACCTTC
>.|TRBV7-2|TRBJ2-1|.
CASSHGPLNSYNEQFF
TGTGCCAGCAGCCACGGACCCCTAAACTCCTACAATGAGCAGTTCTTC
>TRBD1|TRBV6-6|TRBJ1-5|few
CASQDRTSQPQHF
TGTGCCAGCCAGGACAGGACGAGCCAGCCCCAGCATTTT
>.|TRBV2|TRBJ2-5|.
CASSGPTGQETQYF
TGTGCCAGCAGTGGACCCACGGGGCAAGAGACCCAGTACTTC
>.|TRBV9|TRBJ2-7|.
CASSSSQEQYF
TGTGCCAGCAGCTCCTCGCAAGAGCAGTACTTC
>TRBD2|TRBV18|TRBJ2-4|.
CASSGAGGNIQYF
TGTGCCAGCTCAGGGGCGGGAGGAAACATTCAGTACTTC
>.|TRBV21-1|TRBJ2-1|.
CASSKGPMLLAGARNNEQFF
TGTGCCAGCAGCAAAGGCCCTATGTTACTAGCGGGGGCCAGAAACAATGAGCAGTTCTTC
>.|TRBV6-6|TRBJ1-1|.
CASSKLMNTEAFF
TGTGCCAGCAGCAAACTAATGAACACTGAAGCTTTCTTT
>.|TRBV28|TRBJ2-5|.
CASRLGAGRTQETQYF
TGTGCCAGCAGATTGGGGGCGGGACGGACGCAAGAGACCCAGTACTTC
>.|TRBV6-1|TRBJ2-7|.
CASSVGVVEHYEQYF
TGTGCCAGCAGTGTCGGGGTAGTTGAGCACTACGAGCAGTACTTC
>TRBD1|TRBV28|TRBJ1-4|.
CASSSPDRVGEKLFF
TGTGCCAGCAGTTCACCGGACAGGGTCGGTGAAAAACTGTTTTTT
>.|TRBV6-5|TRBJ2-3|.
CASSYSGLEPQYF
TGTGCCAGCAGTTATTCGGGACTTGAGCCGCAGTATTTT
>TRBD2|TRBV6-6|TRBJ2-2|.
CASSYKRERSGELFF
TGTGCCAGCAGTTACAAGCGGGAGAGGTCCGGGGAGCTGTTTTTT
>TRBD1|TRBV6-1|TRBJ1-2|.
CASSDPGQGAYTF
TGTGCCAGCAGTGACCCGGGACAGGGGGCATACACCTTC
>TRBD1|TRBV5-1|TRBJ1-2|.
CASSLVQGAGGYTF
TGCGCCAGCAGCTTGGTTCAGGGGGCAGGCGGCTACACCTTC
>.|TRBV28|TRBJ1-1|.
CASKSVNTEAFF
TGTGCCAGCAAAAGTGTGAACACTGAAGCTTTCTTT
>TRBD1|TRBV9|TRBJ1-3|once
CASSVRGDRPSGNTIYF
TGTGCCAGCAGCGTCAGGGGGGATAGGCCCTCTGGAAACACCATATATTTT
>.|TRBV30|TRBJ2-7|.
CAWTPSRVLSYEQYF
TGTGCCTGGACCCCCTCTAGGGTTCTCTCCTACGAGCAGTACTTC
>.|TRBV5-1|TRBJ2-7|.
CASSFGQNNEQYF
TGCGCCAGCAGCTTTGGACAGAACAACGAGCAGTACTTC
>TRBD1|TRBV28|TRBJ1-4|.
CASSSGGQGNEKLFF
TGTGCCAGCAGTTCCGGGGGACAGGGTAATGAAAAACTGTTTTTT
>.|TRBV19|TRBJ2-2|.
CASSGGPNTGELFF
TGTGCCAGTAGTGGGGGCCCCAACACCGGGGAGCTGTTTTTT
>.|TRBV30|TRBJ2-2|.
CAWRAGSNTGELFF
TGTGCCTGGAGGGCGGGATCGAACACCGGGGAGCTGTTTTTT
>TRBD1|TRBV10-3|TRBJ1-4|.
CAISDLDRGAGKLFF
TGTGCCATCAGTGACCTAGACAGGGGGGCGGGAAAACTGTTTTTT
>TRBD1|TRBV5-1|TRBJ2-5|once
CASSDPQGAWETQYF
TGCGCCAGCAGCGACCCTCAGGGGGCATGGGAGACCCAGTACTTC
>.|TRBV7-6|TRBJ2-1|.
CASSPLSSESSYNEQFF
TGTGCCAGCAGCCCATTGTCCTCGGAAAGTTCCTACAATGAGCAGTTCTTC
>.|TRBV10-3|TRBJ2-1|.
CAISVEGLGGHNEQFF
TGTGCCATCAGTGTAGAGGGACTGGGGGGGCATAATGAGCAGTTCTTC
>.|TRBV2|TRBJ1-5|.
CASSPGRDSNQPQHF
TGTGCCAGCAGTCCTGGACGGGATAGCAATCAGCCCCAGCATTTT
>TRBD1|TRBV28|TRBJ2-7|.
CASSFDQGALPLSYEQYF
TGTGCCAGCAGTTTTGACCAGGGGGCACTTCCACTCTCCTACGAGCAGTACTTC